The clone carrying this T cell receptor (beta chain) was counted a few times. TCRdb re-called the 5' RACE reads through MiXCR, storing one row per CDR3 protein. The sample holds 600,000 to 700,000 distinct CDR3 sequences; 20% to 25% are singletons and the top ten take 4.3%. This record belongs to a study of identical twins. CDR1 and CDR2 from the germline V gene are MGHDK and SYGVNS. The CDR3 contains 14 residues. Trimming left V 5 bases short and J 4 bases short, with 12 bases between. The same sample was also used in a study of T cells expressing NK-cell markers.

This sequence was found in a young woman in good health. V is TRBV25-1 and J is TRBJ2-1; a weak D match, TRBD2 (5 bases). The sample consisted of PBMCs. CDR3 in DNA: TGTGCCAGCAGTCGGCAGAGGGCTTACAATGAGCAGTTCTTC. As protein: CASSRQRAYNEQFF.